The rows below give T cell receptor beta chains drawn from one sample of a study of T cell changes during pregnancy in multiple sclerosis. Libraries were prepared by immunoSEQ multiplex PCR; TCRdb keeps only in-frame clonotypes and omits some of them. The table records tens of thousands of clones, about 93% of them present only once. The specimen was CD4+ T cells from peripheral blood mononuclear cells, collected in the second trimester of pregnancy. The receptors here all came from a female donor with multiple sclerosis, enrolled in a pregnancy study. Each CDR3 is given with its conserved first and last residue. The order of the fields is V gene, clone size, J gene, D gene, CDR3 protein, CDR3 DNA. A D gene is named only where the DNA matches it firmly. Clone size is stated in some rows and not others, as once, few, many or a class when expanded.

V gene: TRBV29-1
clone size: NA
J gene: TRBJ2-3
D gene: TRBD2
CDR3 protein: CSVVRGVADTQYF
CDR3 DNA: TGCAGCGTCGTCCGGGGGGTGGCAGATACGCAGTATTTT

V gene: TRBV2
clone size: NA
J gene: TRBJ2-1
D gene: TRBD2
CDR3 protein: CASTSGFSYNEQFF
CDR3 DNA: TGTGCCAGCACTAGCGGGTTCTCCTACAATGAGCAGTTCTTC

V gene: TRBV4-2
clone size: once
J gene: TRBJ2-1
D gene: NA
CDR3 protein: CASSQDTSSSESSYNEQFF
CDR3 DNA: TGTGCCAGCAGCCAAGATACGTCGTCTAGCGAAAGCTCCTACAATGAGCAGTTCTTC

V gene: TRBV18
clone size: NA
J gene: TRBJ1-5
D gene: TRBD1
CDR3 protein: CASSRQGFDQPQHF
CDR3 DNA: TGTGCCAGCTCCCGACAGGGTTTCGACCAGCCCCAGCATTTT

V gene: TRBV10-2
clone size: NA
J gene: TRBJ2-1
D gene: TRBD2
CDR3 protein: CASRWGGDWGSNEQFF
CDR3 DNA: TGCGCCAGCAGGTGGGGGGGAGATTGGGGTTCCAATGAGCAGTTCTTC

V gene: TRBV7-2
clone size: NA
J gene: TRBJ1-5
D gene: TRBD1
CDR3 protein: CASSLDRDLHQPQHF
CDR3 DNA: TGTGCCAGCAGCTTGGACAGGGACCTACATCAGCCCCAGCATTTT

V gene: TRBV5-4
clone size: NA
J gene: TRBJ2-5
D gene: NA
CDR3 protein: CASSVDPQAETQYF
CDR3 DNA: TGTGCCAGCAGCGTGGACCCTCAGGCAGAGACCCAGTACTTC

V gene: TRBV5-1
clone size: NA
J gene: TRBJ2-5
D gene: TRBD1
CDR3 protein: CASSLGTGTGETQYF
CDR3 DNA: TGCGCCAGCAGCTTGGGGACAGGGACCGGGGAGACCCAGTACTTC

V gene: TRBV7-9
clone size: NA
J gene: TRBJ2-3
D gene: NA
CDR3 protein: CASSPKAGDTQYF
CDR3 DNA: TGTGCCAGCAGCCCAAAAGCGGGAGATACGCAGTATTTT

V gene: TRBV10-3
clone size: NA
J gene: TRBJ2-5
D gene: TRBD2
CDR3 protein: CAITAGDGETQYF
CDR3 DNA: TGTGCCATCACCGCGGGGGACGGAGAGACCCAGTACTTC

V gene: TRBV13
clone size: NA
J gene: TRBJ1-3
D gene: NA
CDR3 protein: CASSPDTTGQRKGNTIYF
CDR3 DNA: TGTGCCAGCAGCCCTGACACCACCGGCCAAAGGAAAGGAAACACCATATATTTT

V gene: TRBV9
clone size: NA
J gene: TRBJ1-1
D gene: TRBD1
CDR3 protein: CASSPQMRGGGTEAFF
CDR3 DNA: TGTGCCAGCAGCCCCCAGATGCGAGGGGGCGGCACTGAAGCTTTCTTT

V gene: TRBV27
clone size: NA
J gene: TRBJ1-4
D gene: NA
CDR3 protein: CAPGGAVEQSSEKLFF
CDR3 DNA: TGTGCCCCCGGGGGGGCGGTTGAGCAATCGAGTGAAAAACTGTTTTTT

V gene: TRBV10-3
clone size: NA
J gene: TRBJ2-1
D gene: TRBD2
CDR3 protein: CAITPHPGLAGAVSYNEQFF
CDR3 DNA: TGTGCCATCACCCCTCATCCGGGACTAGCGGGAGCAGTATCCTACAATGAGCAGTTCTTC

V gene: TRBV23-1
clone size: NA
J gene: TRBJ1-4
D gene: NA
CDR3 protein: CASSQVTRQNNEKLFF
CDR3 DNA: TGCGCCAGCAGTCAGGTAACGAGACAGAATAATGAAAAACTGTTTTTT

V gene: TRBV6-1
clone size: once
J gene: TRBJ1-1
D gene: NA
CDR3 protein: CATTRGVNTEAFF
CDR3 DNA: TGTGCCACCACCAGGGGAGTAAACACTGAAGCTTTCTTT

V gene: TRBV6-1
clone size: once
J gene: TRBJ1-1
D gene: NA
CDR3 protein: CASSPRGNTEAFF
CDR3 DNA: TGTGCCAGCAGTCCCAGGGGTAACACTGAAGCTTTCTTT

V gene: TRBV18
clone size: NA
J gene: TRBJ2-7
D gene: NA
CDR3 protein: CASSPGRAYYEQYF
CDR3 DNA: TGTGCCAGCTCACCAGGCAGGGCCTACTACGAGCAGTACTTC

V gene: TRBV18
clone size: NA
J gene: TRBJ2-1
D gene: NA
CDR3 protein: CASSPRSLSSYNEQFF
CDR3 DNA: TGTGCCAGCTCACCGCGAAGCCTAAGCTCCTACAATGAGCAGTTCTTC

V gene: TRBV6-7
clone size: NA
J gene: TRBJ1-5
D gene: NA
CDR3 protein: CASSWAGQGADQPQHF
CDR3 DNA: TGTGCCAGCAGTTGGGCCGGGCAGGGCGCAGATCAGCCCCAGCATTTT

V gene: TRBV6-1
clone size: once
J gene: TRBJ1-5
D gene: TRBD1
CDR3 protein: CASRPGTGGGQPQHF
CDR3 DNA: TGTGCCAGCCGTCCCGGGACAGGGGGCGGGCAGCCCCAGCATTTT

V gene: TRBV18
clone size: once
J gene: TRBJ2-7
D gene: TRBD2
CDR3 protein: CASSPGPGGYEQYF
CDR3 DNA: TGTGCCAGCTCGCCCGGCCCGGGAGGTTACGAGCAGTACTTC

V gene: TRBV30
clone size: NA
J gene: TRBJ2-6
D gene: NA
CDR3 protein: CAWSLGAGANVLTF
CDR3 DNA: TGTGCCTGGAGTCTAGGGGCTGGGGCCAACGTCCTGACTTTC

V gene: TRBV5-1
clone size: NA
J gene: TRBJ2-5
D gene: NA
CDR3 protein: CASSFSLQETQYF
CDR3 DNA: TGCGCCAGCAGCTTTTCTCTCCAAGAGACCCAGTACTTC

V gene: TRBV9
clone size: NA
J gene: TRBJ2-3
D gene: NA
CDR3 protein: CASSPRVRDTQYF
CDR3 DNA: TGTGCCAGCAGCCCCCGAGTGAGGGATACGCAGTATTTT

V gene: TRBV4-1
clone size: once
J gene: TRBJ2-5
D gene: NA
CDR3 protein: CASSQDPGKKTQYF
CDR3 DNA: TGCGCCAGCAGCCAAGATCCGGGTAAAAAAACCCAGTACTTC

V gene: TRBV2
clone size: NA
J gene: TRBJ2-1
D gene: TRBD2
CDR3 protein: CASSVAGLAEESSYNEQFF
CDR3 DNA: TGTGCCAGCAGTGTCGCGGGCCTAGCGGAGGAGAGCTCCTACAATGAGCAGTTCTTC

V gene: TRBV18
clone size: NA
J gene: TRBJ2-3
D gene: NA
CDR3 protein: CASSNRDRFGTDTQYF
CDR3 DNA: TGTGCCAGCTCGAACAGGGACCGATTCGGCACAGATACGCAGTATTTT

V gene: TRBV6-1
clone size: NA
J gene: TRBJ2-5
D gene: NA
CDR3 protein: CASSAGQQETQYF
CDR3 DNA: TGTGCCAGCAGCGCAGGACAGCAAGAGACCCAGTACTTC

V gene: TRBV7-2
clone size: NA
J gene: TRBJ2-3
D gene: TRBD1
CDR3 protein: CASSQRQGATDTQYF
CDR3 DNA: TGTGCCAGCAGCCAAAGACAGGGTGCAACAGATACGCAGTATTTT

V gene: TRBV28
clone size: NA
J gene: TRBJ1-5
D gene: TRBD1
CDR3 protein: CASSHIDRAGNQPQHF
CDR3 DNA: TGTGCCAGCAGTCACATCGACAGGGCGGGCAATCAGCCCCAGCATTTT

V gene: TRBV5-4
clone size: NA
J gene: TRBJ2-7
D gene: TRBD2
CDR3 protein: CASSSTSGSSYEQYF
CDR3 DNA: TGTGCCAGCAGCTCGACTAGCGGGAGCTCCTACGAGCAGTACTTC

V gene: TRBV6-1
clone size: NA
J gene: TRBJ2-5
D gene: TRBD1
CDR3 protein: CAGQDRGLSETQYF
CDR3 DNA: TGTGCCGGTCAGGACAGGGGCTTATCAGAGACCCAGTACTTC

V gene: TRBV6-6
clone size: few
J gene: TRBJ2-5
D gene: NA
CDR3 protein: CASSYPGTGEETQYF
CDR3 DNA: TGTGCCAGCAGTTACCCCGGGACTGGGGAAGAGACCCAGTACTTC

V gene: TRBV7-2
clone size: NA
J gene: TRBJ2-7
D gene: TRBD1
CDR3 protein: CASSHRTGSSSYEQYF
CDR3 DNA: TGTGCCAGCAGCCACCGGACAGGCTCTAGCTCCTACGAGCAGTACTTC

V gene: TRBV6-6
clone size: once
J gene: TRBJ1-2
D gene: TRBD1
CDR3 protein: CASSYGTGVAGYTF
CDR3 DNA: TGTGCCAGCAGTTACGGGACAGGGGTAGCTGGCTACACCTTC

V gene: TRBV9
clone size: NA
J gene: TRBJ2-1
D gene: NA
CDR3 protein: CASSVAFQGYNEQFF
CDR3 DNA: TGTGCCAGCAGCGTAGCTTTCCAGGGTTACAATGAGCAGTTCTTC

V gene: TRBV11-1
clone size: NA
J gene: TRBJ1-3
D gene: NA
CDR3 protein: CASMPLGHLRNTIYF
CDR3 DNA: TGTGCCAGCATGCCTCTGGGACACCTGCGAAACACCATATATTTT

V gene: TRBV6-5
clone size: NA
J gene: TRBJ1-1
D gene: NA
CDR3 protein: CASSSTSLGNTEAFF
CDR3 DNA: TGTGCCAGCAGTTCCACTAGCTTGGGGAACACTGAAGCTTTCTTT

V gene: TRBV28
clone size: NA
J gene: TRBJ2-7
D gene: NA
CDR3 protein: CASSTTRYEQYF
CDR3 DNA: TGTGCCAGCAGTACCACTAGGTACGAGCAGTACTTC

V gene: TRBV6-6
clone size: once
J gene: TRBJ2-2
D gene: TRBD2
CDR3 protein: CASSTPSGGANGELFF
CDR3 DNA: TGTGCCAGCAGTACCCCTAGCGGGGGGGCGAACGGGGAGCTGTTTTTT

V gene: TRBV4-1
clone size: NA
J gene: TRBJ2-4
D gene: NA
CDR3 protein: CASSHPIRDTKNIQYF
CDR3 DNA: TGCGCCAGCAGCCATCCGATCCGGGACACCAAAAACATTCAGTACTTC

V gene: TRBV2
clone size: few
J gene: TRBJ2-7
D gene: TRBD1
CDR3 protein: CASSGQGTYEQYF
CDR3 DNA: TGTGCCAGCAGTGGACAGGGAACCTACGAGCAGTACTTC

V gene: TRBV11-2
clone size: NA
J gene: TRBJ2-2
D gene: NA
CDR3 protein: CASSQTRAGSGELFF
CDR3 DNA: TGTGCCAGCAGCCAGACTAGGGCGGGGTCCGGGGAGCTGTTTTTT

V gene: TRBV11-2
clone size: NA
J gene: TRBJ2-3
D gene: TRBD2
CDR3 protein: CATGAGDTDTQYF
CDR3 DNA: TGTGCCACCGGAGCGGGGGACACAGATACGCAGTATTTT

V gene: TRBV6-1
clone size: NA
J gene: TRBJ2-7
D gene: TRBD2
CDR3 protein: CASSDDRGDEQYF
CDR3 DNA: TGTGCCAGCAGTGACGATCGGGGGGACGAGCAGTACTTC